Described below is a single T cell receptor (beta chain) sequence and its context. In each case, RNA was isolated and then reverse transcribed into cDNA as the sequencing template. The table came from immunoSEQ multiplex PCR; TCRdb's copy has only in-frame clones and leaves some out. The sample has approximately 180,000 clones, 60% seen once; the top ten hold 1%. This sample was included in a study of CD8+ T cells in alopecia areata. V lost 0 bases and J lost 2, with 12 bases in between. This CDR3 spans 16 amino acids. In germline, CDR1 is SGHNT, CDR2 YENEEA. Treatment here: oral pan-JAK inhibitor, 5-10 mg twice daily.

The sequencing used CD4+ T cells sorted from blood, collected at week 24, from a patient treated with tofacitinib. The sequence came from a human donor with alopecia areata. The J gene is TRBJ2-3, the V gene TRBV11-3; D may be TRBD2 (5 bases). CDR3 in amino acids: CASSLDRDYPTDTQYF. CDR3 nucleotides: TGTGCCAGCAGCTTAGACCGTGACTACCCCACAGATACGCAGTATTTT.